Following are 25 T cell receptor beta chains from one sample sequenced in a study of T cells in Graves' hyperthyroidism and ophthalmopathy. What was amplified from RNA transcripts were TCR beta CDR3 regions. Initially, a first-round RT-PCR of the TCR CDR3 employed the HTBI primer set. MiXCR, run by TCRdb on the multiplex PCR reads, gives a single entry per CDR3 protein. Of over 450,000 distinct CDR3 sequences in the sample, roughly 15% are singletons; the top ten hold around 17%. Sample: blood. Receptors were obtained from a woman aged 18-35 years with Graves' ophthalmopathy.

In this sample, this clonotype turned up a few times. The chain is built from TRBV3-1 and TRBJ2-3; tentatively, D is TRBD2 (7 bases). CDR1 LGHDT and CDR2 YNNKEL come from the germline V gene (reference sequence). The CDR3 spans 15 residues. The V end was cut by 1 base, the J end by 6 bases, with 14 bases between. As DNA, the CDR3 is TGTGCCAGCAGCCAAGGAGGGGGGGCAGGGGATACGCAGTATTTT. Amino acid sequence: CASSQGGGAGDTQYF.

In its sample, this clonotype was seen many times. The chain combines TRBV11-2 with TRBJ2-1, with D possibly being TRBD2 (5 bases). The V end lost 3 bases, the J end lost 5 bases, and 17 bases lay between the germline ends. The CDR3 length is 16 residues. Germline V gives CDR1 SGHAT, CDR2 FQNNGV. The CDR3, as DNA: TGTGCCAGCAGCTTCCCCGGCGGGTTCAGAGACAATGAGCAGTTCTTC. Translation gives CASSFPGGFRDNEQFF.

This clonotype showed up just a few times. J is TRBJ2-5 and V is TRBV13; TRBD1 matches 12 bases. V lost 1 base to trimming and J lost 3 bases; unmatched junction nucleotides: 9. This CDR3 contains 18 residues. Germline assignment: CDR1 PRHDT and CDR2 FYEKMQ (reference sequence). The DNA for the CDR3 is TGTGCCAGCAGCTTAGTTGGGACAGGGGGCCCCCAGAAAGAGACCCAGTACTTC. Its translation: CASSLVGTGGPQKETQYF.

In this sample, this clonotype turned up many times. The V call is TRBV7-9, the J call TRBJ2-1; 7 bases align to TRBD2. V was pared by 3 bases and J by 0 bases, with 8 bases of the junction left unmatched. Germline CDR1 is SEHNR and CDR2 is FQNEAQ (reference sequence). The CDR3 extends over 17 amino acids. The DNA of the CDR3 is TGTGCCAGCAGCTTGGTCACCGGGGGGAGCTCCTACAATGAGCAGTTCTTC. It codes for CASSLVTGGSSYNEQFF.

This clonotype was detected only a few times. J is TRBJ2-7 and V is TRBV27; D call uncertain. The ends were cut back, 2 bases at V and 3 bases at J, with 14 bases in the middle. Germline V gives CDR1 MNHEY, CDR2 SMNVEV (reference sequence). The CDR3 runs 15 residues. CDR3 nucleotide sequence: TGTGCCAGCAGTTTAAGGCCCGCTTACCTCTACGAGCAGTACTTC. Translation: CASSLRPAYLYEQYF.

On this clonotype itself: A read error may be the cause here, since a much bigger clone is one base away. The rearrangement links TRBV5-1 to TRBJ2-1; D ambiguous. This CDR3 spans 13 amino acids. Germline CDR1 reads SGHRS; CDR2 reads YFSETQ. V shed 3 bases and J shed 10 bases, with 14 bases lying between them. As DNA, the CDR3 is TGCGCCAGCAGCTACCGACCCTCCGGCGAGCAGTTCTTC. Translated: CASSYRPSGEQFF.

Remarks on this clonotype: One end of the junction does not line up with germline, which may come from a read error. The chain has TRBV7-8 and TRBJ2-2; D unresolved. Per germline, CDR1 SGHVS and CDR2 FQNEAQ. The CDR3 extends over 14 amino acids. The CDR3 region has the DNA TGTGCCAGCCGCTTAGGCCCACGAACCGGGGAGCTGTTTTTT. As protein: CASRLGPRTGELFF. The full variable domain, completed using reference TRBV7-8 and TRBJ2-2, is GAGVSQSPRYKVAKRGQDVALRCDPISGHVSLFWYQQALGQGPEFLTYFQNEAQLDKSGLPSDRFFAERPEGSVSTLKIQRTQQEDSAVYLCASRLGPRTGELFFGEGSRLTVL.

The DNA of the CDR3 is TGTGCCAGCAGCTTAAGCGCGTGGAATGAGCAGTTCTTC. Its translation is CASSLSAWNEQFF. This sequence joins TRBV7-6 and TRBJ2-1; the D is unclear. The CDR3 is made up of 13 amino acids. CDR1 and CDR2 from the germline V gene are SGHVS and FNYEAQ. Between the trimmed V and J ends, which lost 2 bases and 7 bases, there was a span of 9 bases.

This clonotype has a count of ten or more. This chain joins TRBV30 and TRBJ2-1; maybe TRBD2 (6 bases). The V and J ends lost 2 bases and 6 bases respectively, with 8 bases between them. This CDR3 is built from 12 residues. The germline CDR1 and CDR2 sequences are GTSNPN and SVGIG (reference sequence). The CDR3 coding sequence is TGTGCCTGGAGTCCGACTAGCAATGAGCAGTTCTTC. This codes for CAWSPTSNEQFF.

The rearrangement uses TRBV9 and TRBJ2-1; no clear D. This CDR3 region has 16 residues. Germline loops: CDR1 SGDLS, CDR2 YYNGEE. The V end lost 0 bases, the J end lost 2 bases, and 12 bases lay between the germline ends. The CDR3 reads CASSVGDAETYNEQFF. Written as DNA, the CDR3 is TGTGCCAGCAGCGTAGGTGATGCGGAGACCTACAATGAGCAGTTCTTC.

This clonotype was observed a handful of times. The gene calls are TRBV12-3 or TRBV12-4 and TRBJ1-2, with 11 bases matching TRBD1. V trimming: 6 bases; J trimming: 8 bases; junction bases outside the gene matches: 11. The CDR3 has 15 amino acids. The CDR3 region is CASSPGQGAWEGYTF. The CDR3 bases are TGTGCCAGCAGCCCTGGACAGGGGGCATGGGAAGGCTACACCTTC.

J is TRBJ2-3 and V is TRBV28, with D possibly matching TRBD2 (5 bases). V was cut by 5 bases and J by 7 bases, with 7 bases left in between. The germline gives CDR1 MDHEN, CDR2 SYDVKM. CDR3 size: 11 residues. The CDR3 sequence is CASSRENTQYF. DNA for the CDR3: TGTGCCAGCAGTAGGGAGAATACGCAGTATTTT.

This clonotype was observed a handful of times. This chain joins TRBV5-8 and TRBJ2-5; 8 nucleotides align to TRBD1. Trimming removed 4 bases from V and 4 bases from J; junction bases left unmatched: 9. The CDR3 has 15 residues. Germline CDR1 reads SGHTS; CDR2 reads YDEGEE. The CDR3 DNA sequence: TGTGCCAGCAGCCCCGGGACAGGCGCTCTAGAGACCCAGTACTTC. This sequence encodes CASSPGTGALETQYF.

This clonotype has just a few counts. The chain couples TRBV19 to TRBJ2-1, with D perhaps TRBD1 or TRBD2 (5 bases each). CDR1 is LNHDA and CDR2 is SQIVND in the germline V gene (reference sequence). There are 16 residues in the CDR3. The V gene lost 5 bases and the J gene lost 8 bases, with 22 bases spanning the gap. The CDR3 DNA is TGTGCCAGTAGTTCCCCGAGGGTGGGGGATGGTGATGAGCAGTTCTTC. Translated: CASSSPRVGDGDEQFF.

The CDR3 sequence is CSATDRTGEGNTIYF. CDR3 coding DNA: TGCAGTGCTACGGATAGGACAGGGGAAGGAAACACCATATATTTT. J is TRBJ1-3 and V is TRBV20-1; TRBD1 matches at 9 bases. Per germline, CDR1 DFQATT and CDR2 SNEGSKA (reference sequence). There are 15 residues in the CDR3. After removal of 4 bases from V and 4 bases from J, the junction contained 8 bases not matched to a gene.

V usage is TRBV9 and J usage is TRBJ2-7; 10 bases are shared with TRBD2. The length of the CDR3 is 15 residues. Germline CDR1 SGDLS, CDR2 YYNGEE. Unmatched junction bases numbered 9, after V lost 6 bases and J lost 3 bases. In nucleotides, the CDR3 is TGTGCCAGCACCCCGGGACTAGCGAGGGTCTACGAGCAGTACTTC. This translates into CASTPGLARVYEQYF.

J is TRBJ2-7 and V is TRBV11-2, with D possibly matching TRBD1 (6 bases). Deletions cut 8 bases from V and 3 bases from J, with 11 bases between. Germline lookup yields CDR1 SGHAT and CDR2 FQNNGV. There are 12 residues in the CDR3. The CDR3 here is CASQDSHYEQYF. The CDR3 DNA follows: TGTGCCAGCCAGGACAGCCACTACGAGCAGTACTTC.

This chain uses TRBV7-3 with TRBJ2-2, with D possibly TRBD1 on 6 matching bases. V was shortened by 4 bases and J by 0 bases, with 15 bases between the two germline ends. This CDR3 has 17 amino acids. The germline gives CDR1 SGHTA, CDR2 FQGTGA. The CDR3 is CASSSPMGHANTGELFF. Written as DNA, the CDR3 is TGTGCCAGCAGCTCTCCCATGGGACACGCGAACACCGGGGAGCTGTTTTTT.

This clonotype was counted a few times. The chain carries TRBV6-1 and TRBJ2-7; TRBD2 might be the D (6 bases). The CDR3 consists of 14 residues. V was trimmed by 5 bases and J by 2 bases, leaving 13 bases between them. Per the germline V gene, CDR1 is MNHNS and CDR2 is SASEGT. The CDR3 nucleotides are TGTGCCAGCAGTTCCCGGGGGACCACCTACGAGCAGTACTTC. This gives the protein CASSSRGTTYEQYF.

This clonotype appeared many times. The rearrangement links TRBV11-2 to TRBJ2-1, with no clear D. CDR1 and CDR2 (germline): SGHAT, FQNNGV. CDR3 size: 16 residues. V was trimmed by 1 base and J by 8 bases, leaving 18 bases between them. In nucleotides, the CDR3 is TGTGCCAGCAGCTTAGGGGTTGGGCTAGAGTACGATGAGCAGTTCTTC. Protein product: CASSLGVGLEYDEQFF.

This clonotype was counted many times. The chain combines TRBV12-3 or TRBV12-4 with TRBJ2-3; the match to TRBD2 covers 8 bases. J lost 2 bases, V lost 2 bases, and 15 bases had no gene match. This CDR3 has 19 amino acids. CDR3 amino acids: CASSLWGSGAKINTDTQYF. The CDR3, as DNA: TGTGCCAGCAGTTTATGGGGTAGCGGGGCAAAAATTAACACAGATACGCAGTATTTT.

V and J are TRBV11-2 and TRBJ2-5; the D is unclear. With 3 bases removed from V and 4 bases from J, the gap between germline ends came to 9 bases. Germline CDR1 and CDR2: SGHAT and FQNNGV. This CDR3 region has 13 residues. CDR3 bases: TGTGCCAGCAGCTTTACAGACGTAGAGACCCAGTACTTC. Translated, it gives CASSFTDVETQYF.

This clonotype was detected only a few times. In DNA, the CDR3 is TGTGCCACCAGTGTGACTCGGGACGGGGGAGCTTTCTTT. It translates to CATSVTRDGGAFF. The genes are TRBV24-1 and TRBJ1-1; D may be TRBD1 (5 bases). The V end was cut by 5 bases, the J end by 10 bases, with 16 bases between. In germline, CDR1 is KGHDR, CDR2 SFDVKD. The CDR3 contains 13 residues.

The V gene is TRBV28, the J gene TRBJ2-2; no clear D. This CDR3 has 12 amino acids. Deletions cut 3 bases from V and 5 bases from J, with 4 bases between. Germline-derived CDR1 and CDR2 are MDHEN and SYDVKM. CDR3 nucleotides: TGTGCCAGCAGTTTCCGGACCGGGGAGCTGTTTTTT. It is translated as CASSFRTGELFF.

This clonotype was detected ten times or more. DNA of the CDR3: TGTGCCAGCAGTTTAGTTCCCCCGGAGACCCAGTACTTC. Protein sequence: CASSLVPPETQYF. V usage is TRBV28 and J usage is TRBJ2-5; D unclear. The germline V gene has CDR1 MDHEN and CDR2 SYDVKM. Trimming left V 2 bases short and J 5 bases short, with 9 bases between. The CDR3 is 13 amino acids.